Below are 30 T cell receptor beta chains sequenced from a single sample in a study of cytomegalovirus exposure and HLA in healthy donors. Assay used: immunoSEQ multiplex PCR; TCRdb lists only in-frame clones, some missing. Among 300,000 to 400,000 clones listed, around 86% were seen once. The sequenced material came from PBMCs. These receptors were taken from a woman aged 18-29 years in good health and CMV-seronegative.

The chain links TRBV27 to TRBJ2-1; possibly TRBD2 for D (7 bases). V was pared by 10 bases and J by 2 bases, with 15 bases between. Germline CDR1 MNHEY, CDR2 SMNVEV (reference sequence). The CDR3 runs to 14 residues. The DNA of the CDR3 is TGTGCCATCCGTGGGAGGGGGACCTACAATGAGCAGTTCTTC. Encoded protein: CAIRGRGTYNEQFF.

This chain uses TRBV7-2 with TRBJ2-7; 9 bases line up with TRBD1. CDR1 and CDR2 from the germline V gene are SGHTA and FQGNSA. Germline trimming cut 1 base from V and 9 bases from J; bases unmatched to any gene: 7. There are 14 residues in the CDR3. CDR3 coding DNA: TGTGCCAGCAGCTTAGTGGGACAGGGTCGTATGCAGTACTTC. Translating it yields CASSLVGQGRMQYF.

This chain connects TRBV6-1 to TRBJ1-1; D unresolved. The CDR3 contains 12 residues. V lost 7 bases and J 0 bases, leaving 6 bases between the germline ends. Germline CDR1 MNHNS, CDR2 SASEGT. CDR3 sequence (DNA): TGTGCCAGCACGGGGTTGAACACTGAAGCTTTCTTT. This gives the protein CASTGLNTEAFF.

The CDR3 is CASSHLGGGPGNEQFF. In nucleotides, the CDR3 is TGTGCCAGCAGCCACCTGGGGGGAGGGCCGGGCAATGAGCAGTTCTTC. The rearrangement uses TRBV27 and TRBJ2-1; 7 bases are a match to TRBD2. Looked up from germline, CDR1 is MNHEY and CDR2 is SMNVEV (reference sequence). Trimming removed 6 bases from V and 6 bases from J; junction bases left unmatched: 14. The CDR3 has 16 amino acids.

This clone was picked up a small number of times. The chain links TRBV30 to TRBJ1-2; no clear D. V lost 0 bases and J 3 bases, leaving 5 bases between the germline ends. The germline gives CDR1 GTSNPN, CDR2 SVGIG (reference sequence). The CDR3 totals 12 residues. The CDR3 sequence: CAWSVGDYGYTF. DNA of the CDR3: TGTGCCTGGAGTGTCGGGGACTATGGCTACACCTTC.

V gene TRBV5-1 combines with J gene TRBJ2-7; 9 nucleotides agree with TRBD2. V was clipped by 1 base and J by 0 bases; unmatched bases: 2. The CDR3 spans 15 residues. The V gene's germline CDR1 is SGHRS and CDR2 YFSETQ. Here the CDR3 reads CASSLSSGISYEQYF. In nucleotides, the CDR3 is TGCGCCAGCAGCTTGTCTAGCGGGATCTCCTACGAGCAGTACTTC.

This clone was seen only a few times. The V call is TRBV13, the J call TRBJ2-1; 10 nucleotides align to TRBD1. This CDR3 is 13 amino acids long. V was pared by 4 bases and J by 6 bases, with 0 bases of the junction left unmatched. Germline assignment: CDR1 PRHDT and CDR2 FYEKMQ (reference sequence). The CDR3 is CASSWTGGNEQFF. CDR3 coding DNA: TGTGCCAGCAGCTGGACAGGGGGCAATGAGCAGTTCTTC.

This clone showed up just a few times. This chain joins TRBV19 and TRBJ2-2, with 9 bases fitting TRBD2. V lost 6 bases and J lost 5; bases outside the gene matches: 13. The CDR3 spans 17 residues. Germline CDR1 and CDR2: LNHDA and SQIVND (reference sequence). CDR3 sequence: CASRPGGRAYGTGELFF. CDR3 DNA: TGTGCCAGTAGGCCGGGCGGGAGGGCGTATGGTACCGGGGAGCTGTTTTTT.

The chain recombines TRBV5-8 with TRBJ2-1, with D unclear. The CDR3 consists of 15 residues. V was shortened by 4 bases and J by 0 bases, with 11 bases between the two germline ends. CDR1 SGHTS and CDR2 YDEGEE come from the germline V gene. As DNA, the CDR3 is TGTGCCAGCAGCGTGGGGTTGAGCTCCTACAATGAGCAGTTCTTC. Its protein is CASSVGLSSYNEQFF.

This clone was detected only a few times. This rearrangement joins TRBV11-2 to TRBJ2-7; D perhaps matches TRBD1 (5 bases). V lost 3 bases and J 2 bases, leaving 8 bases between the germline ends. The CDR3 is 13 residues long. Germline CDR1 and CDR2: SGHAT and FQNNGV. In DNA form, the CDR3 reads TGTGCCAGCAGCTTCAGACAGACCTACGAGCAGTACTTC. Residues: CASSFRQTYEQYF.

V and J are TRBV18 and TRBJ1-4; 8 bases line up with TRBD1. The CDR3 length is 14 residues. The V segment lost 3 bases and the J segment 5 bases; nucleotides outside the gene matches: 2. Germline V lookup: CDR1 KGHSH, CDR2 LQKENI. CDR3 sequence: CASSPGQENEKLFF. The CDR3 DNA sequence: TGTGCCAGCTCACCGGGACAGGAGAATGAAAAACTGTTTTTT.

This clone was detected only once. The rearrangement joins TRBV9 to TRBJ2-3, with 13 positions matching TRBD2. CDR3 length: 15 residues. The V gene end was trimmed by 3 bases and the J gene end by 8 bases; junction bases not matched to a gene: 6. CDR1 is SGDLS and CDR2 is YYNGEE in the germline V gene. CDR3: CASSELAGGPGTQYF. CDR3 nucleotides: TGTGCCAGCAGCGAACTAGCGGGAGGGCCAGGTACGCAGTATTTT.

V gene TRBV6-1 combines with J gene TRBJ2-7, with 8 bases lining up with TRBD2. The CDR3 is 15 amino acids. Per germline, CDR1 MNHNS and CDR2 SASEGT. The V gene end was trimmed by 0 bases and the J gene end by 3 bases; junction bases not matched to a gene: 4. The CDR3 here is CASSEAPGGIYEQYF. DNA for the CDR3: TGTGCCAGCAGTGAAGCCCCGGGAGGGATCTACGAGCAGTACTTC.

The CDR3 sequence is CASSLGVVREETQYF. DNA of the CDR3: TGTGCCAGCAGCTTAGGAGTTGTCAGGGAAGAGACCCAGTACTTC. The rearrangement joins TRBV7-6 to TRBJ2-5; D might be TRBD1 (5 bases). Germline-derived CDR1 and CDR2 are SGHVS and FNYEAQ. The CDR3 has 15 residues. The ends were cut back, 1 base at V and 3 bases at J, with 12 bases in the middle.

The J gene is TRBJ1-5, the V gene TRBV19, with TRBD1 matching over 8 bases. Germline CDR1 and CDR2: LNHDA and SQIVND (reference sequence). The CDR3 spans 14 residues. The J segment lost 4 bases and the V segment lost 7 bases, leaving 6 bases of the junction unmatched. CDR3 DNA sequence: TGTGCCAGTACCACGACAGGGGTTAATCAGCCCCAGCATTTT. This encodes CASTTTGVNQPQHF.

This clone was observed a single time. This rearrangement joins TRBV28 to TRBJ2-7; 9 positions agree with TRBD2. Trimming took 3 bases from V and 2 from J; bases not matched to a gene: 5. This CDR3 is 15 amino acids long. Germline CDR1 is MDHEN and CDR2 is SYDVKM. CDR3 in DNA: TGTGCCAGCAGTTTCCGCGGGAGGGCCCCCTACGAGCAGTACTTC. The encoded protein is CASSFRGRAPYEQYF.

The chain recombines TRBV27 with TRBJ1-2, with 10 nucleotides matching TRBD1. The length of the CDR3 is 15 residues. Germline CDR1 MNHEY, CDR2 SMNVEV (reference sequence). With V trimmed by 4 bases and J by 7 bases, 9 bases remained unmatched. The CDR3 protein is CASSSPGQGTFGYTF. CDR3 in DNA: TGTGCCAGCAGTTCCCCGGGACAGGGGACATTTGGCTACACCTTC.

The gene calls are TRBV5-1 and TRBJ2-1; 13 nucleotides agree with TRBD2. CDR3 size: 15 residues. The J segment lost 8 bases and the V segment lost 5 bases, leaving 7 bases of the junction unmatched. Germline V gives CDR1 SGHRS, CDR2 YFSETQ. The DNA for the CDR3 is TGCGCCAGCAGGGAACTAGCGGGAGGGTACTATGAGCAGTTCTTC. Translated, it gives CASRELAGGYYEQFF. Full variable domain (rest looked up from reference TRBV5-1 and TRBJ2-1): KAGVTQTPRYLIKTRGQQVTLSCSPISGHRSVSWYQQTPGQGLQFLFEYFSETQRNKGNFPGRFSGRQFSNSRSEMNVSTLELGDSALYLCASRELAGGYYEQFFGPGTRLTVL.

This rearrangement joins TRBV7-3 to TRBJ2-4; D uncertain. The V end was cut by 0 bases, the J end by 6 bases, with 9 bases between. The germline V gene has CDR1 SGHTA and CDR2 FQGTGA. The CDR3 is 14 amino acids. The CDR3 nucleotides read TGTGCCAGCAGCTTAACTGAAGCCGGAAACATTCAGTACTTC. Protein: CASSLTEAGNIQYF.

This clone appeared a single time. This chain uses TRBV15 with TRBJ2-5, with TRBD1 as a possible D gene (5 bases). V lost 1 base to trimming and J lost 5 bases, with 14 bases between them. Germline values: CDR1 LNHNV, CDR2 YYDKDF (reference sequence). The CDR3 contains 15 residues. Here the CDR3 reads CATSRVKGVVETQYF. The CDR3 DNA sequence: TGTGCCACCAGCAGAGTAAAAGGGGTCGTGGAGACCCAGTACTTC.

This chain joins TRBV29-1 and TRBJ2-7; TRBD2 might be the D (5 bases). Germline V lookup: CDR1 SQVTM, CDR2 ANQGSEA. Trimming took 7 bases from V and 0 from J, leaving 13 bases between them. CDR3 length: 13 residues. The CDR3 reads CSAGVVSSYEQYF. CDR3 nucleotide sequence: TGCAGCGCCGGGGTGGTTAGCTCCTACGAGCAGTACTTC.

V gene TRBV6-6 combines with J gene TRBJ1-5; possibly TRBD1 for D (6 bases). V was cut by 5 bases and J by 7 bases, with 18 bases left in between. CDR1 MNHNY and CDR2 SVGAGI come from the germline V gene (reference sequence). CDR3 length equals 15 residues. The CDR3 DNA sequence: TGTGCCAGCAGTCAAGCGTCAGGGGCATACCAGCCCCAGCATTTT. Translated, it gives CASSQASGAYQPQHF.

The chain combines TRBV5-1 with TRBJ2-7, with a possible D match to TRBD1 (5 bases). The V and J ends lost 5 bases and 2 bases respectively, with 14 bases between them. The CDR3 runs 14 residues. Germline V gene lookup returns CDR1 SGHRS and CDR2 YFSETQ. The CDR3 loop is CASRSQGLAYEQYF. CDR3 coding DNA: TGCGCCAGCAGATCCCAGGGTCTCGCCTACGAGCAGTACTTC.

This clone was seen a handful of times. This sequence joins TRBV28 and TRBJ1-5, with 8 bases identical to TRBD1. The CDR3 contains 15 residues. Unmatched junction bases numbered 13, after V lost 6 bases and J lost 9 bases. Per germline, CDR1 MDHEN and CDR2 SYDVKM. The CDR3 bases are TGTGCCAGCAGCCCCTACCCTCCAACAGGGGGGCCCCAGCATTTT. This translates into CASSPYPPTGGPQHF. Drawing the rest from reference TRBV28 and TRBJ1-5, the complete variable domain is DVKVTQSSRYLVKRTGEKVFLECVQDMDHENMFWYRQDPGLGLRLIYFSYDVKMKEKGDIPEGYSVSREKKERFSLILESASTNQTSMYLCASSPYPPTGGPQHFGDGTRLSIL.

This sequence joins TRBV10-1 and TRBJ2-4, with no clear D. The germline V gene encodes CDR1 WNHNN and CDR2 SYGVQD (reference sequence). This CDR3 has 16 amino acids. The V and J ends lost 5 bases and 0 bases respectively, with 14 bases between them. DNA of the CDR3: TGCGCCAGCAGTCCCGGATATGGAGTAGCCAAAAACATTCAGTACTTC. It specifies CASSPGYGVAKNIQYF.

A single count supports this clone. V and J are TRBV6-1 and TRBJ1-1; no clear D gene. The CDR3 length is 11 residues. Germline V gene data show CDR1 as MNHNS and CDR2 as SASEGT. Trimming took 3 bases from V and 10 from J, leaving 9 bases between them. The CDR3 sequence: CASSDRQAAFF. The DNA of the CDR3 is TGTGCCAGCAGTGATCGGCAGGCAGCTTTCTTT.

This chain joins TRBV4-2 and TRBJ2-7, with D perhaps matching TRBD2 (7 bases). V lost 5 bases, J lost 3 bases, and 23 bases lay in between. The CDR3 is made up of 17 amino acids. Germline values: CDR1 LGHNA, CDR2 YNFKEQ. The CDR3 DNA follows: TGTGCCAGCAGCTCCCTGGGGGCGGGGGCCAATATCTACGAGCAGTACTTC. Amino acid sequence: CASSSLGAGANIYEQYF.

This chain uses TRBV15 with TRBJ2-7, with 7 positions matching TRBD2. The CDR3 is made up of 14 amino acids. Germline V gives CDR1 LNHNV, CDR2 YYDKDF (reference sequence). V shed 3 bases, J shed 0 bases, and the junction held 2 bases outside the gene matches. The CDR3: CATSSGGSSYEQYF. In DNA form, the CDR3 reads TGTGCCACCAGCAGTGGCGGGAGCTCCTACGAGCAGTACTTC.

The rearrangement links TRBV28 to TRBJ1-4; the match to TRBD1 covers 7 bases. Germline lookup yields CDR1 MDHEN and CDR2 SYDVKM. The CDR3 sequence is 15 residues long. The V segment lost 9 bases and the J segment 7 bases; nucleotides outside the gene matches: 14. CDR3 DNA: TGTGCCAGTTCGAGAGGGGGCAGGGGCGGTGAAAAACTGTTTTTT. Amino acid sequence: CASSRGGRGGEKLFF.

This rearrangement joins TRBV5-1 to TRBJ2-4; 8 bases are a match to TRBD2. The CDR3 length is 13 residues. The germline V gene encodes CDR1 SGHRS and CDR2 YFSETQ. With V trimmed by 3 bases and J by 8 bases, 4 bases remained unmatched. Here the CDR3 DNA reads TGCGCCAGCAGCTCGGGGCGGGAGGACATTCAGTACTTC. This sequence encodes CASSSGREDIQYF.